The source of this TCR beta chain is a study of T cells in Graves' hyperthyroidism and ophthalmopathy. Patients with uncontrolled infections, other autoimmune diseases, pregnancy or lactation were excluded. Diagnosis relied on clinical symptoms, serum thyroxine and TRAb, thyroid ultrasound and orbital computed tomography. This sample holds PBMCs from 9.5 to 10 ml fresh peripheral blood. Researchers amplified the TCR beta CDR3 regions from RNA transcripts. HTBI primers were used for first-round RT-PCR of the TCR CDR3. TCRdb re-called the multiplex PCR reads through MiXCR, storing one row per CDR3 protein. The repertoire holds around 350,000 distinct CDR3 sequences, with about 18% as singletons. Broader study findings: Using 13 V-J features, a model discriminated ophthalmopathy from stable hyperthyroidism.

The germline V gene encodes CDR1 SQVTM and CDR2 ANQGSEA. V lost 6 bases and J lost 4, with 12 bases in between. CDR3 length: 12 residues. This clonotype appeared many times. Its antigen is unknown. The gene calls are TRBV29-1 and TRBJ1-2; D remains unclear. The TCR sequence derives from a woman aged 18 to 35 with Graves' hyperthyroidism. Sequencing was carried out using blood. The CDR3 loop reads CSVERPLYGYTF. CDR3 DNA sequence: TGCAGCGTCGAGCGACCGCTCTATGGCTACACCTTC.